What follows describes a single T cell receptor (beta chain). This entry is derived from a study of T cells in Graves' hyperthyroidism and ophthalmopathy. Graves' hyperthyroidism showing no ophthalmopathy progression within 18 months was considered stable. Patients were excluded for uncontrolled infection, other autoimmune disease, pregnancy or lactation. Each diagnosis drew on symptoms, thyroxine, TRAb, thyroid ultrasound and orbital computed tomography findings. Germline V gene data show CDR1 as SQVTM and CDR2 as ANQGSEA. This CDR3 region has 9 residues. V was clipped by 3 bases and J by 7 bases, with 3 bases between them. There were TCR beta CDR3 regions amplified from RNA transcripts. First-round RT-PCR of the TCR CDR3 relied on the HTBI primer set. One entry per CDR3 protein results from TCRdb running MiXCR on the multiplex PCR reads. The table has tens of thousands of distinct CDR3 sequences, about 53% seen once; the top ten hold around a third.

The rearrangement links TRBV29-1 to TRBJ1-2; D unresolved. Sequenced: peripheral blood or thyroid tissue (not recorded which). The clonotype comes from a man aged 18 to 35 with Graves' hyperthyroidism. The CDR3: CSVEGGYTF. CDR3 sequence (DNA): TGCAGCGTTGAGGGTGGCTACACCTTC.